This entry describes one T cell receptor (beta chain). No antigen is known for it. The data derive from a study of T cell responses to AZD1222 COVID-19 vaccine. Overall study findings and caveats: Increased Spike-specific TCR breadth and depth were observed after two AZD1222 doses. Among the donors, most were white British and more were female, and clonal diversity was possibly underestimated.

TCRdb keeps only in-frame clones here, not all; method: immunoSEQ multiplex PCR. Of roughly 100,000 clones in the sample, 84% were seen once. The germline V gene encodes CDR1 LGHDT and CDR2 YNNKEL (reference sequence). There are 15 residues in the CDR3. Trimming left V 0 bases short and J 1 base short, with 9 bases between. V usage is TRBV3-1 (or the pseudogene TRBV3-2) and J usage is TRBJ2-5; D is undetermined. Sequenced material: peripheral blood, taken 28 days after the second AZD1222 dose. The source of this sequence is an adult who received the AZD1222 COVID-19 vaccine. The CDR3 spells CASSQEGLLQETQYF. The CDR3 DNA sequence: TGTGCCAGCAGCCAAGAAGGCCTACTCCAAGAGACCCAGTACTTC.